Below are 18 T cell receptor beta chains sequenced from a single sample in a study of cytomegalovirus exposure and HLA in healthy donors. In the PCR, 60 Vbeta and 13 Jbeta primers were used. Only in-frame clones appear in the TCRdb table, and some are missing; sequencing was by immunoSEQ multiplex PCR. The table shows about 200,000 clones, with around three quarters occurring only once. The specimen was PBMCs. Receptors originate from a woman in her thirties in good health and CMV-seropositive.

CDR3 amino acids: CASSLEARETQYF. CDR3 sequence (DNA): TGTGCCAGCAGCTTAGAAGCGAGGGAGACCCAGTACTTC. The rearrangement links TRBV11-3 to TRBJ2-5, with no clear D. The CDR3 spans 13 residues. Looked up from germline, CDR1 is SGHNT and CDR2 is YENEEA. With 0 bases removed from V and 5 bases from J, the gap between germline ends came to 7 bases.

J is TRBJ2-7 and V is TRBV7-8; TRBD1 might be the D (5 bases). Trimming removed 2 bases at V and 6 bases at J, with 14 bases between. Germline CDR1 SGHVS, CDR2 FQNEAQ. This CDR3 is built from 14 residues. For the CDR3, the DNA is TGTGCCAGCAGCTTACAGGGTCCTGTGAGCGAGCAGTACTTC. Protein: CASSLQGPVSEQYF.

V and J are TRBV2 and TRBJ2-5, with D maybe TRBD1 (5 bases). The CDR3 sequence is 14 residues long. V was trimmed by 2 bases and J by 2 bases, leaving 9 bases between them. CDR1 SNHLY and CDR2 FYNNEI come from the germline V gene. The CDR3 sequence: CASSESAGQETQYF. The CDR3 nucleotides read TGTGCCAGCAGTGAATCGGCAGGGCAAGAGACCCAGTACTTC.

The rearrangement links TRBV27 to TRBJ1-5; D perhaps matches TRBD1 (6 bases). Trimming removed 6 bases from V and 0 bases from J, with 12 bases in between. The CDR3 runs to 15 residues. The germline CDR1 and CDR2 sequences are MNHEY and SMNVEV (reference sequence). CDR3: CASRDRLYSNQPQHF. CDR3 DNA sequence: TGTGCCAGCAGGGACAGACTGTATAGCAATCAGCCCCAGCATTTT.

The rearrangement links TRBV15 to TRBJ2-3, with D unclear. Trimming took 0 bases from V and 1 from J, leaving 8 bases between them. The CDR3 consists of 15 residues. Per germline, CDR1 LNHNV and CDR2 YYDKDF (reference sequence). CDR3 coding DNA: TGTGCCACCAGCAGAGATGGCCTAGGCACAGATACGCAGTATTTT. Translated, it gives CATSRDGLGTDTQYF.

V and J are TRBV6-6 and TRBJ1-2; 7 positions agree with TRBD1. V was pared by 0 bases and J by 4 bases, with 5 bases of the junction left unmatched. This CDR3 is built from 15 residues. CDR1 is MNHNY, CDR2 SVGAGI, per germline (reference sequence). DNA for the CDR3: TGTGCCAGCAGTTACTCGATGGACAGGAGCTATGGCTACACCTTC. As protein: CASSYSMDRSYGYTF.

The chain couples TRBV13 to TRBJ2-1; 10 nucleotides agree with TRBD1. The ends lost 5 bases at V and 0 bases at J; junction bases unmatched: 10. CDR3 length equals 18 residues. CDR1 is PRHDT, CDR2 FYEKMQ, per germline (reference sequence). CDR3 sequence: CASSMGQGIYSSYNEQFF. Here the CDR3 DNA reads TGTGCCAGCAGCATGGGACAGGGGATTTACAGCTCCTACAATGAGCAGTTCTTC.

The chain couples TRBV29-1 to TRBJ2-2; 8 bases line up with TRBD2. Germline V gene sequence: CDR1 SQVTM, CDR2 ANQGSEA. The junction had 2 bases not matched to a gene; V was cut back by 7 bases and J by 1 base. This CDR3 comprises 13 residues. CDR3 residues: CSASGQNTGELFF. The CDR3 DNA sequence: TGCAGCGCTAGCGGGCAGAACACCGGGGAGCTGTTTTTT.

This clone occurred a few times. DNA of the CDR3: TGCGCCAGCGGGACAGGGAGTTTGCACACTGAAGCTTTCTTT. It codes for CASGTGSLHTEAFF. This rearrangement joins TRBV4-1 to TRBJ1-1; 9 bases align to TRBD1. V lost 8 bases, J lost 3 bases, and 7 bases stayed unmatched. Germline V lookup: CDR1 MGHRA, CDR2 YSYEKL. CDR3 size: 14 residues.

V and J are TRBV7-9 and TRBJ2-3; D ambiguous. Trimming took 5 bases from V and 0 from J, leaving 12 bases between them. CDR1 SEHNR and CDR2 FQNEAQ come from the germline V gene (reference sequence). This CDR3 is built from 15 residues. The CDR3 is CASSHRPLSTDTQYF. CDR3 coding DNA: TGTGCCAGCAGCCACAGACCCCTTAGCACAGATACGCAGTATTTT.

The CDR3 is CASSLFSPAQGEAFF. The CDR3 coding sequence is TGTGCCAGCAGCTTATTTTCACCCGCCCAGGGTGAAGCTTTCTTT. The chain couples TRBV11-2 to TRBJ1-1, with D possibly TRBD1 on 5 matching bases. CDR3 length: 15 residues. The V end lost 2 bases, the J end lost 7 bases, and 17 bases lay between the germline ends. Germline loops: CDR1 SGHAT, CDR2 FQNNGV.

The genes are TRBV21-1 and TRBJ2-3; the table's D call, TRBD2, has no DNA check behind it. TRBV21-1 is a pseudogene locus. The CDR3 is 21 residues long. CDR3 protein: CASSTTVTRLAGSPLTDTQYF. The CDR3 DNA sequence: TGTGCCAGCAGCACTACTGTGACTCGACTAGCGGGATCCCCCCTCACAGATACGCAGTATTTT.

The V call is TRBV5-1, the J call TRBJ2-3; 10 bases fit TRBD2. The V segment lost 4 bases and the J segment 3 bases; nucleotides outside the gene matches: 2. There are 14 residues in the CDR3. Per germline, CDR1 SGHRS and CDR2 YFSETQ. The CDR3 region has the DNA TGCGCCAGCAGCGGACTAGCGGTAACAGATACGCAGTATTTT. This sequence encodes CASSGLAVTDTQYF.

The rearrangement links TRBV4-2 to TRBJ2-3; 10 nucleotides line up with TRBD1. This CDR3 has 18 amino acids. CDR1 is LGHNA, CDR2 YNFKEQ, per germline. Losses at the gene ends were 4 bases for V and 2 bases for J; bases not matched to a gene: 12. The CDR3 DNA reads TGTGCCAGCAGCCTTGCCCACCCGGGACAGGGGTTCACAGATACGCAGTATTTT. It is translated as CASSLAHPGQGFTDTQYF.

The chain is built from TRBV11-3 and TRBJ2-3; tentatively, D is TRBD2 (6 bases). The CDR3 is 14 amino acids. Trimming stripped 4 bases from V and 5 bases from J, with 13 bases between. The germline CDR1 and CDR2 sequences are SGHNT and YENEEA. CDR3 in DNA: TGTGCCAGCAGCTCCCCTGCGGGAATAGATACGCAGTATTTT. Translating it yields CASSSPAGIDTQYF.

This clone was picked up a small number of times. The rearrangement joins TRBV4-1 to TRBJ2-1; 7 nucleotides agree with TRBD2. The CDR3 extends over 16 amino acids. Germline CDR1 and CDR2: MGHRA and YSYEKL. Unmatched junction bases numbered 11, after V lost 0 bases and J lost 9 bases. CDR3 in amino acids: CASSQDWNSGVGEQFF. CDR3 nucleotides: TGCGCCAGCAGCCAAGATTGGAACAGCGGGGTCGGTGAGCAGTTCTTC.

The rearrangement joins TRBV2 to TRBJ1-2, with D possibly matching TRBD1 (6 bases). The CDR3 length is 14 residues. V lost 9 bases, J lost 3 bases, and 17 bases lay in between. Per the germline V gene, CDR1 is SNHLY and CDR2 is FYNNEI. The CDR3 sequence is CASSKGGLYYGYTF. CDR3 DNA: TGTGCCAGTTCTAAGGGGGGGTTGTACTATGGCTACACCTTC.

This rearrangement joins TRBV27 to TRBJ2-7, with TRBD1 matching 7 bases. Looked up from germline, CDR1 is MNHEY and CDR2 is SMNVEV (reference sequence). V dropped 3 bases and J dropped 4; count of bases not matched to a gene: 6. The CDR3 covers 14 residues. CDR3 residues: CASSFEGGGYEQYF. CDR3 nucleotide sequence: TGTGCCAGCAGTTTTGAAGGGGGCGGGTACGAGCAGTACTTC.